The entry that follows covers one TCR beta chain sequence. Antigen unknown. CDR1 SGHRS and CDR2 YFSETQ come from the germline V gene. V lost 4 bases to trimming and J lost 4 bases, with 17 bases between them. The CDR3 extends over 15 amino acids. The repertoire was sequenced with immunoSEQ multiplex PCR; TCRdb's copy has only in-frame clones and lacks some. This table holds some 150,000 clones, roughly 94% found once. This specimen comes from a study of T cell responses to AZD1222 COVID-19 vaccine. About the research overall: The analysis combined second doses at about 4 or about 12 weeks. Study observations and caveats: Donors were mostly white British, more females; clonal diversity possibly underestimated. Following two doses of AZD1222, Spike-specific TCR breadth and depth rose.

The receptor's source is an adult in good health. The chain links TRBV5-1 to TRBJ1-2; the D gene is possibly TRBD1 (5 bases). The specimen was peripheral blood, collected on day 0 of AZD1222 vaccination. The DNA of the CDR3 is TGCGCCAGCAGCGTCAGCAGGGCTGATACCTATGGCTACACCTTC. This codes for CASSVSRADTYGYTF.